These 11 T cell receptor beta chains were all obtained from the same sample, sequenced in a study of blood T cell repertoires in COVID-19. Data came from immunoSEQ multiplex PCR; TCRdb stores just in-frame clones and leaves some out. Seen here are some 40,000 clones, roughly 92% observed once, and the top ten hold around 0.34%. The sample was peripheral blood. The receptor set was obtained from a man aged 50 to 59 with COVID-19, enrolled during active disease.

This clone occurred a few times. This chain links TRBV27 with TRBJ2-2; 7 bases agree with TRBD1. With V trimmed by 2 bases and J by 7 bases, 4 bases remained unmatched. The CDR3 has 14 residues. Germline assignment: CDR1 MNHEY and CDR2 SMNVEV (reference sequence). CDR3 amino acids: CASSLNRGGGELFF. CDR3 DNA sequence: TGTGCCAGCAGTTTAAACAGGGGTGGCGGGGAGCTGTTTTTT.

V usage is TRBV7-2 and J usage is TRBJ2-7, with 11 positions matching TRBD2. The CDR3 sequence is 15 residues long. With 2 bases clipped from V and 2 bases from J, the junction kept 2 bases outside the gene matches. The germline gives CDR1 SGHTA, CDR2 FQGNSA. CDR3 in DNA: TGTGCCAGCAGCTTAAGACTAGCGGGGCCCTACGAGCAGTACTTC. This translates into CASSLRLAGPYEQYF.

This chain joins TRBV25-1 and TRBJ2-3; D remains ambiguous. The germline CDR1 and CDR2 sequences are MGHDK and SYGVNS. V lost 1 base and J lost 0, with 5 bases in between. The CDR3 is made up of 14 amino acids. CDR3 region: CASSELSSTDTQYF. CDR3 DNA sequence: TGTGCCAGCAGTGAATTGAGCAGCACAGATACGCAGTATTTT.

The chain employs TRBV18 and TRBJ2-2; 8 positions agree with TRBD1. The J segment lost 7 bases and the V segment lost 4 bases, leaving 5 bases of the junction unmatched. Germline V gives CDR1 KGHSH, CDR2 LQKENI. There are 14 residues in the CDR3. The CDR3 region is CASSLGQEIGELFF. Here the CDR3 DNA reads TGTGCCAGCTCACTGGGACAGGAAATCGGGGAGCTGTTTTTT.

The chain uses TRBV2 and TRBJ2-3; a weak D match, TRBD2 (6 bases). The germline V gene encodes CDR1 SNHLY and CDR2 FYNNEI. This CDR3 spans 13 amino acids. Trimming removed 8 bases at V and 7 bases at J, with 16 bases between. This CDR3 reads CASVRDLTYTQYF. The CDR3 DNA follows: TGTGCCAGCGTACGGGACTTAACATATACGCAGTATTTT.

The rearrangement links TRBV23-1 to TRBJ2-5; 7 bases agree with TRBD1. Being an ORF, TRBV23-1 has a function that is uncertain. The CDR3 is 14 amino acids. Trimming removed 6 bases from V and 5 bases from J; junction bases left unmatched: 9. CDR3 amino acids: CASRIQGWSETQYF. CDR3 nucleotide sequence: TGCGCCAGCAGGATACAGGGGTGGTCGGAGACCCAGTACTTC.

The chain has TRBV5-1 and TRBJ1-6; 8 bases match TRBD1. The germline gives CDR1 SGHRS, CDR2 YFSETQ. CDR3 length: 13 residues. V lost 4 bases and J lost 8; bases outside the gene matches: 2. The CDR3 is CASSDRGDSPLHF. As DNA, the CDR3 is TGCGCCAGCAGCGACAGGGGTGATTCACCCCTCCACTTT. Looking up the rest from reference TRBV5-1 and TRBJ1-6 gives the full variable domain: KAGVTQTPRYLIKTRGQQVTLSCSPISGHRSVSWYQQTPGQGLQFLFEYFSETQRNKGNFPGRFSGRQFSNSRSEMNVSTLELGDSALYLCASSDRGDSPLHFGNGTRLTVT.

This chain connects TRBV4-2 to TRBJ2-1; 10 positions match TRBD2. J was trimmed by 5 bases and V by 1 base; bases with no gene match: 17. The germline CDR1 and CDR2 sequences are LGHNA and YNFKEQ. The CDR3 runs 20 residues. The DNA of the CDR3 is TGTGCCAGCAGCCAAGTTAACCTGTGGCTAGCGGGAGAAGGAAACAATGAGCAGTTCTTC. This sequence encodes CASSQVNLWLAGEGNNEQFF.

In DNA form, the CDR3 reads TGTGCCAGCAGTGAAGCCGTGACAGACTTCTACGAGCAGTACTTC. This sequence encodes CASSEAVTDFYEQYF. The V gene is TRBV2, the J gene TRBJ2-7; weak D call: TRBD1 (5 bases). V was trimmed by 0 bases and J by 3 bases, leaving 12 bases between them. Germline CDR1 SNHLY, CDR2 FYNNEI. This CDR3 is 15 amino acids long.

The chain couples TRBV29-1 to TRBJ2-1; D possibly corresponds to TRBD2 (6 bases). Trimming removed 7 bases from V and 9 bases from J, with 16 bases in between. Germline lookup yields CDR1 SQVTM and CDR2 ANQGSEA. The CDR3 totals 12 residues. The CDR3 region is CSAPDGGSEQFF. The CDR3 nucleotides are TGCAGCGCCCCAGATGGGGGGTCTGAGCAGTTCTTC.

V gene TRBV4-1 combines with J gene TRBJ1-5, with D unclear. CDR3 length equals 15 residues. Germline V gene lookup returns CDR1 MGHRA and CDR2 YSYEKL. V was clipped by 4 bases and J by 7 bases, with 17 bases between them. CDR3 sequence reads: CASSPRLKGGQPQHF. The CDR3 bases are TGCGCCAGCAGCCCAAGGCTAAAGGGAGGACAGCCCCAGCATTTT.